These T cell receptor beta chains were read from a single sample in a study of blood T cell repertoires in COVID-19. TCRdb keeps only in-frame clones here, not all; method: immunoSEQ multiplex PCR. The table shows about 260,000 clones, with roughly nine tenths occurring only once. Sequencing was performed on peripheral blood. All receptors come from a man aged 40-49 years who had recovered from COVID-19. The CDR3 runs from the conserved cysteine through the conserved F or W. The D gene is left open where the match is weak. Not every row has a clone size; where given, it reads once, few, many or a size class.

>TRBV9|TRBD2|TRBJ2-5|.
TGTGCCAGCAGCGCCCAAGGGGGACTAGCGGAGACCCAGTACTTC
CASSAQGGLAETQYF
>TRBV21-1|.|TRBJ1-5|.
TGTGCCAGCAGCAGACTACCGGGACAGCGCAACTACAATCAGCCCCAGCATTTT
CASSRLPGQRNYNQPQHF
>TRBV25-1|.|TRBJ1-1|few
TGTGCCAGCAGTGAACTAGGAAACACTGAAGCTTTCTTT
CASSELGNTEAFF
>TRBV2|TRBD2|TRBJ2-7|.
TGTGCCAGCAGTGAAGGGCTAGCGGGAATCTACGAGCAGTACTTC
CASSEGLAGIYEQYF
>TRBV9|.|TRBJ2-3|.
TGTGCCAGCACTAGGGGGGGGAGCACAGATACGCAGTATTTT
CASTRGGSTDTQYF
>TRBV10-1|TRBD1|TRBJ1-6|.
TGCGCCAGCAGGTTAGGGACAGGGTCAGTGGATGCTTCACCCCTCCACTTT
CASRLGTGSVDASPLHF
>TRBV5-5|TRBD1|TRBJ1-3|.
TGTGCCAGCAGCTTGTCACAGGGGTCTGGAAACACCATATATTTT
CASSLSQGSGNTIYF
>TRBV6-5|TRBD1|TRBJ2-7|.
TGTGCCAGCAGTCCGCGGACAGGGGCGTACGAGCAGTACTTC
CASSPRTGAYEQYF
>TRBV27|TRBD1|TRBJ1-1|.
TGTGCCAGCAGTTGGACAGGGTTCACTGAAGCTTTCTTT
CASSWTGFTEAFF
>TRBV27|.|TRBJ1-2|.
TGTGCCAGCAGTTTACGGGTAGCTAACTATGGCTACACCTTC
CASSLRVANYGYTF
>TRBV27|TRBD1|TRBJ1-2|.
TGTGCCAGCAGCTCCCGGACAGGAGTCCATGGCTACACCTTC
CASSSRTGVHGYTF
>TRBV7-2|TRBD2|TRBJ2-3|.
TGTGCCAGCAGAACCGGGGGAGGGGTAGATACGCAGTATTTT
CASRTGGGVDTQYF
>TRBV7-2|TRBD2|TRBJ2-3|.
TGTGCCAGCAGCTATAGCGGGAGAGGTACAGATACGCAGTATTTT
CASSYSGRGTDTQYF
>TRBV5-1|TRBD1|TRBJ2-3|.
TGCGCCAGCAGCTGGGGACAGGGGTCAGATACGCAGTATTTT
CASSWGQGSDTQYF
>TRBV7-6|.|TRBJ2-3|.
TGTGTCAGCAGCTTAAAACCGAGCCAGACAGTGTCCACCACAGATACGCAGTATTTT
CVSSLKPSQTVSTTDTQYF
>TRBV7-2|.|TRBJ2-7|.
TGTGCCAGCAGCTCGGACAGCAGCTCCTACGAGCAGTACTTC
CASSSDSSSYEQYF
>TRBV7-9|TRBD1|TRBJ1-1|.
TGTGCCAGCAGCTCACGGGACAGGTACACTGAAGCTTTCTTT
CASSSRDRYTEAFF
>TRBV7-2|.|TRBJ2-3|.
TGTGCCAGCAGCAACTACAGGATTACTAGCACAGATACGCAGTATTTT
CASSNYRITSTDTQYF
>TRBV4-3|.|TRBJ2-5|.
TGCGCCAGCAGCCAACACTGGTCGGGTCAAGAGACCCAGTACTTC
CASSQHWSGQETQYF
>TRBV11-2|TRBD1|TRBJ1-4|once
TGTGCCAGCAGCTCCTCAGGGGGCGCGGATGAAAAACTGTTTTTT
CASSSSGGADEKLFF
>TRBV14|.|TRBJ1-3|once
TGTGCCAGCAGCCAAGGCCAGGGAATCTCTGGAAACACCATATATTTT
CASSQGQGISGNTIYF
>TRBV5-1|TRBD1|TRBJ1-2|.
TGCGCCAGCAGCTGGGGGGACAGGGCCTGGGAGGGCTACACCTTC
CASSWGDRAWEGYTF
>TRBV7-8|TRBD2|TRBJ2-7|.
TGTGCCAGCAGCTCAAGATTCAGTAGCGGGGTCCACGAGCAGTACTTC
CASSSRFSSGVHEQYF
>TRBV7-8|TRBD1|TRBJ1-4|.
TGTGCCAGCAGCGCTACCGGGACAGAAAATGAAAAACTGTTTTTT
CASSATGTENEKLFF
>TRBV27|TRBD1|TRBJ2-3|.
TGTGCCAGCAGTTTAGTGGGACAGAGGAAAACAGATACGCAGTATTTT
CASSLVGQRKTDTQYF
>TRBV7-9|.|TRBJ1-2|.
TGTGCCAGCAGCCCTACAGATAACTATGGCTACACCTTC
CASSPTDNYGYTF
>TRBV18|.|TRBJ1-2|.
TGTGCCAGCTCACCAAGTCGGGTTACAGGGAGTCCTAACTATGGCTACACCTTC
CASSPSRVTGSPNYGYTF
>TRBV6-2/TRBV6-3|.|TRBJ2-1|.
TGTGCCAGCAGTTATTCTACTAGGAGCTCCTACAATGAGCAGTTCTTC
CASSYSTRSSYNEQFF
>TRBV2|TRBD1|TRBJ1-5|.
TGTGCCAGCAGAGACCCAGGGGGAACAGTCGGCAATCAGCCCCAGCATTTT
CASRDPGGTVGNQPQHF
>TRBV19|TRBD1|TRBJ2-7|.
TGTGCCAGTAGTAGACACAGGGGGGAAACCTACGAGCAGTACTTC
CASSRHRGETYEQYF
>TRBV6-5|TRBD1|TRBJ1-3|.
TGTGCCAGCAGTTTCAGTCGGACAGGGATGGGAAACACCATATATTTT
CASSFSRTGMGNTIYF
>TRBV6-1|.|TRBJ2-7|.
TGTGCCAGCAGTGATCGCATACGGTGGAGCTCCTACGAGCAGTACTTC
CASSDRIRWSSYEQYF
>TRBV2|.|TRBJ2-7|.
TGTGCCAGCAGTGAAGGGGGGGCCTACGAGCAGTACTTC
CASSEGGAYEQYF
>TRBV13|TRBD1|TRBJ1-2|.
TGTGCCAGCAGCAGGAAGGGGGACAGGCAGGGTGGCTCGAGTGGCTACACCTTC
CASSRKGDRQGGSSGYTF
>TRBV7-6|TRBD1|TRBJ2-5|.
TGTGCCAGCAGCTTAGTTGGGACAGGGGGCGGACAGGAGACCCAGTACTTC
CASSLVGTGGGQETQYF
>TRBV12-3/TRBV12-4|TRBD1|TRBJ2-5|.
TGTGCCAGCAGTTCTGGACAGGGTGGGACCCAGTACTTC
CASSSGQGGTQYF
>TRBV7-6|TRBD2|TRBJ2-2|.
TGTGCCAGCAGCAAAGGCCTAGCGGGGACCGGGGAGCTGTTTTTT
CASSKGLAGTGELFF
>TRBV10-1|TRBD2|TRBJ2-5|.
TGCGCCAGCAGCGGCGGGGGGCCCCTGGAGACCCAGTACTTC
CASSGGGPLETQYF
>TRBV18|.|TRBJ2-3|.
TGTGCCAGCTCACCACGGGCGGGGATCACAGATACGCAGTATTTT
CASSPRAGITDTQYF
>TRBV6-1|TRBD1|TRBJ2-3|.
TGTGCCAGCAGTGAAGACCGACAGGGGGCTGGAGATACGCAGTATTTT
CASSEDRQGAGDTQYF
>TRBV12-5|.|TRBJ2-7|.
TGTGCTAGTGGTTTCCCCACAGGGCCCGAGCAGTACTTC
CASGFPTGPEQYF
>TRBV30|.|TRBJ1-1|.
TGTGCCTGGAGTGTAAGGGGTAACACTGAAGCTTTCTTT
CAWSVRGNTEAFF
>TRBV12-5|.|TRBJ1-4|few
TGTGCTAGTGGTTTGGGGCTAGGTGCTAATGAAAAACTGTTTTTT
CASGLGLGANEKLFF
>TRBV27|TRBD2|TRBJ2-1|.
TGTGCCAGCAGTCCAGGACTAGTTTGGGGTAATGAGCAGTTCTTC
CASSPGLVWGNEQFF
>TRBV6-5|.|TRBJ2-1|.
TGTGCCAGCAGCACAGCCCCCAAAGTATATGAGCAGTTCTTC
CASSTAPKVYEQFF
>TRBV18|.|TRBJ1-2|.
TGTGCCAGCTCACCAATGACAGGATATGGCTACACCTTC
CASSPMTGYGYTF